These 12 T cell receptor beta chains originate from one sample sequenced in a study of shared clonotypes between healthy human individuals. Data came from immunoSEQ multiplex PCR; TCRdb stores just in-frame clones and leaves some out. The sample lists some 470,000 clones, 60% to 85% occurring once. Sequencing was performed on PBMCs. These receptors were taken from a woman in her 40s in good health. Some clones in this sample may be carry-over from other donors' samples.

The chain has TRBV9 and TRBJ2-5, with 8 nucleotides matching TRBD1. Germline loops: CDR1 SGDLS, CDR2 YYNGEE. This CDR3 is built from 14 residues. Trimming cost V 3 bases and J 1 base; bases outside gene matches: 2. This CDR3 reads CASSAGQGQETQYF. CDR3 nucleotide sequence: TGTGCCAGCAGCGCAGGACAGGGCCAAGAGACCCAGTACTTC.

This clone was detected once. V is TRBV6-1 and J is TRBJ2-7, with 10 bases lining up with TRBD1. CDR3 size: 15 residues. Germline loops: CDR1 MNHNS, CDR2 SASEGT. Losses at the gene ends were 6 bases for V and 0 bases for J; bases not matched to a gene: 5. The chain's CDR3 is CASRRGQGSSYEQYF. The CDR3 region has the DNA TGTGCCAGCAGGAGGGGACAGGGGAGCTCCTACGAGCAGTACTTC.

The chain links TRBV27 to TRBJ1-2, with 11 bases that match TRBD1. Germline V gene data show CDR1 as MNHEY and CDR2 as SMNVEV (reference sequence). CDR3 length: 17 residues. V was clipped by 6 bases and J by 1 base; unmatched bases: 10. CDR3: CASRGGGGQGVNYGYTF. The CDR3 DNA is TGTGCCAGCAGGGGGGGAGGGGGACAGGGGGTTAACTATGGCTACACCTTC.

This rearrangement joins TRBV5-1 to TRBJ1-5, with D maybe TRBD1 (5 bases). Germline assignment: CDR1 SGHRS and CDR2 YFSETQ. The ends were cut back, 3 bases at V and 5 bases at J, with 9 bases in the middle. CDR3 length: 13 amino acids. The CDR3 is CASSWGTDQPQHF. The CDR3 DNA is TGCGCCAGCAGCTGGGGGACGGATCAGCCCCAGCATTTT.

V is TRBV7-9 and J is TRBJ2-1; 7 bases are a match to TRBD1. Germline lookup yields CDR1 SEHNR and CDR2 FQNEAQ (reference sequence). The V and J ends lost 5 bases and 7 bases, in that order; junction bases with no gene match: 14. The CDR3 consists of 16 residues. The CDR3 DNA is TGTGCCAGCAGCCCGGCGACAGGGACAAAGGGTAATGAGCAGTTCTTC. It codes for CASSPATGTKGNEQFF.

Comments on this clone: A read error may be the cause here, since a much bigger clone is one base away. Distinct nucleotide sequences in the sample also encode this CDR3. The rearrangement links TRBV29-1 to TRBJ2-2, with unresolved D. Germline CDR1 is SQVTM and CDR2 is ANQGSEA. This CDR3 spans 12 amino acids. The V gene lost 3 bases and the J gene lost 1 base, with 3 bases spanning the gap. Written as DNA, the CDR3 is TGCAGCGTTGACGGGAACACCGGGGAGCTGTTTTTT. This gives the protein CSVDGNTGELFF.

The rearrangement joins TRBV6-4 to TRBJ2-3; no definite D call. Germline loops: CDR1 MRHNA, CDR2 SNTAGT. The V end was cut by 2 bases, the J end by 4 bases, with 10 bases between. The length of the CDR3 is 14 residues. The CDR3 loop is CASSDAQKPDTQYF. CDR3 in DNA: TGTGCCAGCAGTGACGCACAAAAACCAGATACGCAGTATTTT.

This clone was seen once. One base away lies a much larger clone, so this may be a sequencing read error. The chain is built from TRBV28 and TRBJ2-2, with D unresolved. This CDR3 has 13 amino acids. Trimming left V 8 bases short and J 2 bases short, with 9 bases between. Germline-derived CDR1 and CDR2 are MDHEN and SYDVKM. CDR3 coding DNA: TGTGCCAGCGGCGCGACTAACACCGGGGAGCTGTTTTTT. It translates to CASGATNTGELFF.

On this clone itself: A read error may explain this, as a much larger clone is one base away. The J gene is TRBJ2-3, the V gene TRBV2; a weak D match, TRBD1 (5 bases). Germline lookup yields CDR1 SNHLY and CDR2 FYNNEI. The CDR3 is 13 residues long. For the CDR3, the DNA is TGTGCCAGCACCGGCGGTAACACAGGTACGCAGTATTTT. It specifies CASTGGNTGTQYF.

The chain employs TRBV5-8 and TRBJ2-5, with 8 bases aligning to TRBD1. Looked up from germline, CDR1 is SGHTS and CDR2 is YDEGEE. V shed 2 bases and J 5 bases; nucleotides not matched to a gene: 8. The CDR3 runs to 15 residues. The CDR3 reads CASSLGTGLVETQYF. The DNA of the CDR3 is TGTGCCAGCAGCTTAGGGACAGGCCTCGTCGAGACCCAGTACTTC.

This clone has at least ten counts. CDR3: CASRAGGGNQPQHF. In nucleotides, the CDR3 is TGTGCCAGTAGGGCAGGGGGCGGCAATCAGCCCCAGCATTTT. The chain combines TRBV19 with TRBJ1-5; 8 bases align to TRBD1. Germline V gene data show CDR1 as LNHDA and CDR2 as SQIVND (reference sequence). The V and J ends lost 6 bases and 2 bases, in that order; junction bases with no gene match: 3. This CDR3 contains 14 residues.

This chain joins TRBV10-2 and TRBJ2-1; TRBD2 is a possible D gene (6 bases). CDR1 is WSHSY and CDR2 is SAAADI in the germline V gene. V lost 3 bases to trimming and J lost 2 bases, with 17 bases between them. CDR3 length: 17 amino acids. CDR3 DNA: TGCGCCAGCAGTGAATCGTTTGGGCTAGCGCCCTACAATGAGCAGTTCTTC. Translated, it gives CASSESFGLAPYNEQFF.